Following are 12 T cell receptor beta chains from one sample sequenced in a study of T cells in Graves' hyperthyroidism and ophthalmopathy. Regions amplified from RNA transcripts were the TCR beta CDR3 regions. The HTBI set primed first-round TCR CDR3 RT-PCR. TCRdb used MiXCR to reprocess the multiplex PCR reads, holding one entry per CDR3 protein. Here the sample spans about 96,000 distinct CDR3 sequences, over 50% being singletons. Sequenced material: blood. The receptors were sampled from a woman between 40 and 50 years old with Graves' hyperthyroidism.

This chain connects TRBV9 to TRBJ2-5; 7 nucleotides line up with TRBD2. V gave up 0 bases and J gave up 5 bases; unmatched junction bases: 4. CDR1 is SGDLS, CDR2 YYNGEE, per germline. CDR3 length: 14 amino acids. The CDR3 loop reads CASSVGAGAETQYF. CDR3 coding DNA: TGTGCCAGCAGCGTAGGTGCGGGAGCGGAGACCCAGTACTTC.

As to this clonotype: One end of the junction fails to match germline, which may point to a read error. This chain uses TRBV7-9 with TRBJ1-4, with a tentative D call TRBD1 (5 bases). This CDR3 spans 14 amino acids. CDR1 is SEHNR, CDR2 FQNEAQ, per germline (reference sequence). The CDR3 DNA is TGTGCCAGCAGCCCCTCGGACGGGACCGCTCAACTGCTTTTT. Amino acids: CASSPSDGTAQLLF.

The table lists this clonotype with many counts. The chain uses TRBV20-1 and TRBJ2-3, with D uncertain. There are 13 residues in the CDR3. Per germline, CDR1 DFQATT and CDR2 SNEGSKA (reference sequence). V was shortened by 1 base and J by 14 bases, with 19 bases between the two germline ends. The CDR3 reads CSARGPLVGRRYF. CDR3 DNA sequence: TGCAGTGCTAGAGGTCCCCTAGTGGGCAGGCGGTATTTT.

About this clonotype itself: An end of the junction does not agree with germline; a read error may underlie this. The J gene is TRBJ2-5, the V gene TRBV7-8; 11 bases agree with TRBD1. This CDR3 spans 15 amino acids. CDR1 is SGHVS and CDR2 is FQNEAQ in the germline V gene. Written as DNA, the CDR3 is TGTGCCAGCAGCTTAGGGACAGGGGGCGCGGAGACCCAGTGCTTC. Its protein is CASSLGTGGAETQCF.

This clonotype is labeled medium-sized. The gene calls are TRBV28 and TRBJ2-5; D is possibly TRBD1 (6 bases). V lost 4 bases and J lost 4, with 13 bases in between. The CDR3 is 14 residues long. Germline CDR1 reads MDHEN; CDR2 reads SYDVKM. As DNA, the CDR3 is TGTGCCAGCAGTTATCAGGGGTGGGCAGAGACCCAGTACTTC. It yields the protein CASSYQGWAETQYF.

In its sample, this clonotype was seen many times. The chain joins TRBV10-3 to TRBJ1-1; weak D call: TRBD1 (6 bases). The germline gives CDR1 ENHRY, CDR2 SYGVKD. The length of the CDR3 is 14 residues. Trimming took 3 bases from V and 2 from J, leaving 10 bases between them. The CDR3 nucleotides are TGTGCCATCAGTGAAGGACAGTATAACACTGAAGCTTTCTTT. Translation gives CAISEGQYNTEAFF.

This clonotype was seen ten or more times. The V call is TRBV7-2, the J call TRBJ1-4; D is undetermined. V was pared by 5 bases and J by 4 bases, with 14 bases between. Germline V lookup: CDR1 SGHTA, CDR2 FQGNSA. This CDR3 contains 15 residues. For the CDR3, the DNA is TGTGCCAGCAGCCAAGTCCCGGGTGGTAATGAAAAACTGTTTTTT. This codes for CASSQVPGGNEKLFF.

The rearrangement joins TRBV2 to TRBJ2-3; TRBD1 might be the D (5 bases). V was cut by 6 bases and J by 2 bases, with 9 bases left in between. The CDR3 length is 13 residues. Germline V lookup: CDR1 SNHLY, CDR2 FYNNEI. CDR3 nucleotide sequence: TGTGCCAGCAGCCCCAGGGCCACAGATACGCAGTATTTT. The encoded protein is CASSPRATDTQYF.

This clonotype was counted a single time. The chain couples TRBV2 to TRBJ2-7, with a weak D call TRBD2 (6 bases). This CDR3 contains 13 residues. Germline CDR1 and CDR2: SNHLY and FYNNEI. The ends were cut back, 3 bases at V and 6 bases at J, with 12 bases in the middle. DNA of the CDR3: TGTGCCAGCAGTGACAGGAGGGCCCTCGAGCAGTACTTC. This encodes CASSDRRALEQYF.

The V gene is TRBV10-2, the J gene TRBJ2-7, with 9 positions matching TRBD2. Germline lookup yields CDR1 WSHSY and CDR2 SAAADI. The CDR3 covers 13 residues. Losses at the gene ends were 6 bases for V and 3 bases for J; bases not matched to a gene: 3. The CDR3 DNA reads TGCGCCAGCAGGCAAGCGGGAGGCTACGAGCAGTACTTC. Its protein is CASRQAGGYEQYF.

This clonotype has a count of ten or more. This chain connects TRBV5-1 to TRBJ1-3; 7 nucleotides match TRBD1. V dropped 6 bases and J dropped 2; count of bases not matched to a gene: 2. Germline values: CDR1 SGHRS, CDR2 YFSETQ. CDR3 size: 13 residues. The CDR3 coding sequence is TGCGCCAGCAAACAGGGGACTGGAAACACCATATATTTT. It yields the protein CASKQGTGNTIYF.

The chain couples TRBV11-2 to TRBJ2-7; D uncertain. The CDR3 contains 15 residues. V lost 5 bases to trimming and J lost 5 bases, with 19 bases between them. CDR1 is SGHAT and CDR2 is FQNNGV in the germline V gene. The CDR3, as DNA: TGTGCCAGCAGCCCAAACCATGGGTACGAGGACGAGCAGTACTTC. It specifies CASSPNHGYEDEQYF.